This T cell receptor (beta chain) was retrieved from a study of early T cells in non-severe SARS-CoV-2 infection. Overall study results and limits: The matching step, a VDJdb search, favored anti-spike CD8 responses and missed private and CD4 specificities.

This clonotype was detected many times. Its antigen is not identified. In the library, individual cDNA molecules carried attached unique molecular identifiers. Each CDR3 protein is one row after TCRdb ran MiXCR on the 5' RACE reads. The sample has around 71,000 distinct CDR3 sequences; around 15% are singletons. V was shortened by 1 base and J by 17 bases, with 15 bases between the two germline ends. CDR1 and CDR2 from the germline V gene are MGHRA and YSYEKL. The CDR3 is 13 residues long. The V call is TRBV4-1, the J call TRBJ1-6; D remains unclear. The sequence derives from an adult who was a healthcare worker with PCR-confirmed SARS-CoV-2 infection or an uninfected control (not recorded which). The material was whole blood, obtained at baseline. The CDR3 region has the DNA TGCGCCAGCAGCCAAGCACCGGGCTGGGTCTTCCACTTT. Its protein product is CASSQAPGWVFHF.